Listed below are T cell receptor beta chains from one sample, sequenced in a study of cytomegalovirus exposure and HLA in healthy donors. Assay used: immunoSEQ multiplex PCR; TCRdb lists only in-frame clones, some missing. The data contain 220,000 or so clones, about nine tenths of them singletons. Sequencing was carried out using PBMCs. These receptors were collected from a woman aged 18-35 years in good health and CMV-seropositive. CDR3s include the opening cysteine and the closing phenylalanine or tryptophan. A D gene is named only where the DNA matches it firmly. Size is stated for part of the rows, as once, few or many counts, or as a class when the clone is expanded.

clone_size	d_call	v_call	j_call	cdr3_nt	cdr3_aa
NA	NA	TRBV6-1	TRBJ2-7	TGTGCCAGCAGAAAAACAGCGGCCGGGCACGAGCAGTACTTC	CASRKTAAGHEQYF
NA	NA	TRBV25-1	TRBJ2-5	TGTGCCAGCAGTGATCGTGAGGCGACCCAGTACTTC	CASSDREATQYF
NA	TRBD1	TRBV6-1	TRBJ2-7	TGTGCCAGCAGTAGACAGGGGGGGACCTACGAGCAGTACTTC	CASSRQGGTYEQYF
NA	NA	TRBV29-1	TRBJ1-1	TGCAGCGTTGAAGAAACGGGGAGAGCTGAAGCTTTCTTT	CSVEETGRAEAFF
NA	TRBD2	TRBV28	TRBJ2-5	TGTGCCAGCAGTCTCGCCGGGACTAGGGCAGAGACCCAGTACTTC	CASSLAGTRAETQYF
NA	NA	TRBV4-2	TRBJ2-4	TGTGCCAGCAGCCAAGGGTGGCAAGGATCCACGGCGGTCAAAAACATTCAGTACTTC	CASSQGWQGSTAVKNIQYF
NA	NA	TRBV6-5	TRBJ1-1	TGTGCCAGCAGGACGGGTCCCGCTCGGTCCACTGAAGCTTTCTTT	CASRTGPARSTEAFF
few	NA	TRBV7-9	TRBJ1-3	TGTGCCAGCAGCTTAGATGGGGGCCGCCCGGGTGGAAACACCATATATTTT	CASSLDGGRPGGNTIYF
few	NA	TRBV5-1	TRBJ1-1	TGCGCCAGCAGCCCCGCTGGAGGGTACACTGAAGCTTTCTTT	CASSPAGGYTEAFF
NA	NA	TRBV28	TRBJ2-1	TGTGCCAGCAGTTTGGGGGGTAATGAGCAGTTCTTC	CASSLGGNEQFF
NA	NA	TRBV28	TRBJ1-3	TGTGCCAGCAGCCACCCGGCCGGGACAATGTTCGGAAACACCATATATTTT	CASSHPAGTMFGNTIYF
NA	TRBD1	TRBV2	TRBJ1-4	TGTGCCAGCAGGTTGACAGGGGGCAGAACTAATGAAAAACTGTTTTTT	CASRLTGGRTNEKLFF
NA	NA	TRBV5-1	TRBJ1-2	TGCGCCAGCAGCTTGGCCGGCAGGGCGAACTATGGCTACACCTTC	CASSLAGRANYGYTF
NA	TRBD1	TRBV19	TRBJ1-5	TGTGCCAGTAGTACTTGGACAGGAGGTTCAAGCAATCAGCCCCAGCATTTT	CASSTWTGGSSNQPQHF
NA	TRBD2	TRBV27	TRBJ2-3	TGTGCCAGCAGGCTAGGGACTAGCGCCGGAGGGGCGCAGTATTTT	CASRLGTSAGGAQYF
NA	NA	TRBV19	TRBJ2-3	TGTGCCAGTAGTATGAACACGGGGACAGATACGCAGTATTTT	CASSMNTGTDTQYF
NA	NA	TRBV2	TRBJ1-1	TGTGCCAGCACAGGGAGGGAGGAATACACTGAAGCTTTCTTT	CASTGREEYTEAFF
NA	NA	TRBV10-3	TRBJ1-5	TGTGCCATCAGGGAAGACCCTAGCGCAAGTCAGCCCCAGCATTTT	CAIREDPSASQPQHF
NA	NA	TRBV27	TRBJ1-5	TGTGCCAGCAGTCCAATGGGAGGGGTGGCCAATCAGCCCCAGCATTTT	CASSPMGGVANQPQHF
few	TRBD1	TRBV10-3	TRBJ1-2	TGTGCCACCAAGGACCGGACAGGCAAGAACTATGGCTACACCTTC	CATKDRTGKNYGYTF
NA	TRBD1	TRBV6-5	TRBJ1-1	TGTGCCAGCAGTGCAGGGGGCCCGAGTGAAGCTTTCTTT	CASSAGGPSEAFF
NA	TRBD1	TRBV7-9	TRBJ2-2	TGTGCCAGCAGCCCTGGGACAGGGGACACCGGGGAGCTGTTTTTT	CASSPGTGDTGELFF